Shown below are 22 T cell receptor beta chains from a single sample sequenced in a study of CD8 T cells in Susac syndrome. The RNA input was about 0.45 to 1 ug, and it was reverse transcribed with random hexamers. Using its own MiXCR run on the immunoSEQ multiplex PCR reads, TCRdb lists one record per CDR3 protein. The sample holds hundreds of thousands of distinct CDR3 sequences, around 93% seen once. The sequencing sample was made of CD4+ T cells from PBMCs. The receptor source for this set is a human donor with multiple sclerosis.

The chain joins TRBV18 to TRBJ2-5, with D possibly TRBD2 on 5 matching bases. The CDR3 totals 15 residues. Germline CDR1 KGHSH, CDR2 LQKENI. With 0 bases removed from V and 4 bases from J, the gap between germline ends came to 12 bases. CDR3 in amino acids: CASSPPPGYVETQYF. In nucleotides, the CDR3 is TGTGCCAGCTCACCACCTCCGGGATACGTAGAGACCCAGTACTTC. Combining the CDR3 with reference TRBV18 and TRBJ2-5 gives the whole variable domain NAGVMQNPRHLVRRRGQEARLRCSPMKGHSHVYWYRQLPEEGLKFMVYLQKENIIDESGMPKERFSAEFPKEGPSILRIQQVVRGDSAAYFCASSPPPGYVETQYFGPGTRLLVL.

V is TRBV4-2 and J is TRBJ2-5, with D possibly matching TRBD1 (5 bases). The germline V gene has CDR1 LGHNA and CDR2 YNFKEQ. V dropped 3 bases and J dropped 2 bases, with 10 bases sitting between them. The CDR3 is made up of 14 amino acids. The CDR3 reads CASSQNPGQETQYF. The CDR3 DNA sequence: TGTGCCAGCAGCCAGAACCCAGGGCAAGAGACCCAGTACTTC.

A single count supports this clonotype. The CDR3: CTSSRGLAEEQFF. As DNA, the CDR3 is TGCACCAGCAGCCGCGGACTAGCGGAAGAGCAGTTCTTC. This sequence joins TRBV1 and TRBJ2-1; the D call of TRBD2 is as the table states it, not checked on the DNA. TRBV1 is labeled a pseudogene. The CDR3 totals 13 residues.

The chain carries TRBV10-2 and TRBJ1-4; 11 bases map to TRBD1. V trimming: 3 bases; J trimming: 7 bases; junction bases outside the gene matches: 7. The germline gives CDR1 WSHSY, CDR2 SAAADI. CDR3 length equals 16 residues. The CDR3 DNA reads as TGCGCCAGCAGTGACCTGGACAGGGGGCTAGGTGAAAAACTGTTTTTT. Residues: CASSDLDRGLGEKLFF.

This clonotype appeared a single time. The CDR3 DNA is TGCAGCGTTGGGGGGGGCTCGGAGACCCAGTACTTC. This encodes CSVGGGSETQYF. The chain couples TRBV29-1 to TRBJ2-5; possible D gene TRBD2, 7 bases. V lost 4 bases and J lost 5, with 11 bases in between. The CDR3 contains 12 residues. Germline assignment: CDR1 SQVTM and CDR2 ANQGSEA.

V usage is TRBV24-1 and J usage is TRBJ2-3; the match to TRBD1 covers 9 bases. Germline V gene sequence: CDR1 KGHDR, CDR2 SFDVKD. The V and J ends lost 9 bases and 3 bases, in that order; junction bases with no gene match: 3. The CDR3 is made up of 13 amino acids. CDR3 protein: CATGQGRTDTQYF. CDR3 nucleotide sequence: TGTGCCACCGGACAGGGGAGAACAGATACGCAGTATTTT.

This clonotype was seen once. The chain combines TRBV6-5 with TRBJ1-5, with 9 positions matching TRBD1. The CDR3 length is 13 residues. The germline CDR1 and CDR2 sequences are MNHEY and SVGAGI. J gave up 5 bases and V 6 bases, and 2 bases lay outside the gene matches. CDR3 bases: TGTGCCAGCAGCCGGGACAGGGATCAGCCCCAGCATTTT. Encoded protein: CASSRDRDQPQHF.

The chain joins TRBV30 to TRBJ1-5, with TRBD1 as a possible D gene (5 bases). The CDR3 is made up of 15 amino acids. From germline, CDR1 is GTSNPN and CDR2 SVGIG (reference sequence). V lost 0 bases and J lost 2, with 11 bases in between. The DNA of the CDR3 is TGTGCCTGGAGTGTAGGGACCCAGGGCAATCAGCCCCAGCATTTT. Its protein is CAWSVGTQGNQPQHF.

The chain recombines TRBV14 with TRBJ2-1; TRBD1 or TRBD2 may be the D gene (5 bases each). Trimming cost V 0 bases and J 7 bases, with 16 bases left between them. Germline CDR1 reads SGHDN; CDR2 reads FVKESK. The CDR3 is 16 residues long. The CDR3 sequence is CASSQDPGGRWNEQFF. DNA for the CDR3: TGTGCCAGCAGCCAAGATCCTGGGGGAAGATGGAATGAGCAGTTCTTC.

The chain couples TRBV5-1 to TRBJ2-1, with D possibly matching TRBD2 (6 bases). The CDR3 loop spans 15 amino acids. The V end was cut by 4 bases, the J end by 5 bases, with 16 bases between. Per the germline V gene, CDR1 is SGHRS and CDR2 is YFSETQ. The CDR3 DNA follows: TGCGCCAGCAGCCGAACTAGGGCGGGAAACAATGAGCAGTTCTTC. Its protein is CASSRTRAGNNEQFF.

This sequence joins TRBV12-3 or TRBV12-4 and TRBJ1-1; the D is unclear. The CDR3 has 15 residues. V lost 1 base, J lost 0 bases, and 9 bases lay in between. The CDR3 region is CASSLVGEMNTEAFF. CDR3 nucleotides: TGTGCCAGCAGTTTAGTTGGGGAAATGAACACTGAAGCTTTCTTT.

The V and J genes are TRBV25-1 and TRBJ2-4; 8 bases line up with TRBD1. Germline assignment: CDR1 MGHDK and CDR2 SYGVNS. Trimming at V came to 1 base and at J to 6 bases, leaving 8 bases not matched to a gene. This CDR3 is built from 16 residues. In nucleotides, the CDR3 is TGTGCCAGCAGTGAATTGATGGGCAGGGGGCGAAACATTCAGTACTTC. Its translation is CASSELMGRGRNIQYF.

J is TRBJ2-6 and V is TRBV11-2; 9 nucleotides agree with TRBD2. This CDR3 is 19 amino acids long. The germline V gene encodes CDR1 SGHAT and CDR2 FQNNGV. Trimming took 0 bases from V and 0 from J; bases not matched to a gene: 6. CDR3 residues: CASSLDWPSGISGANVLTF. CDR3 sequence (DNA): TGTGCCAGCAGCTTAGATTGGCCTAGCGGGATCTCTGGGGCCAACGTCCTGACTTTC.

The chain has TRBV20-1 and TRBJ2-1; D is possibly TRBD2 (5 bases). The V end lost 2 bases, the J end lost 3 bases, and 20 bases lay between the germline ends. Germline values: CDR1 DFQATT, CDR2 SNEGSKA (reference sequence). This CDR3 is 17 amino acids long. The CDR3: CSARRKIAHQVYNEQFF. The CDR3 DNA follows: TGCAGTGCTAGACGAAAAATAGCGCACCAAGTCTACAATGAGCAGTTCTTC.

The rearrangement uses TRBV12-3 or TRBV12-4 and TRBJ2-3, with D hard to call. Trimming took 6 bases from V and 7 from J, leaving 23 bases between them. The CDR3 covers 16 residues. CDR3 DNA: TGTGCCAGCAGCGTCCCAAGACTGACAAGAACGAATACGCAGTATTTT. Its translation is CASSVPRLTRTNTQYF.

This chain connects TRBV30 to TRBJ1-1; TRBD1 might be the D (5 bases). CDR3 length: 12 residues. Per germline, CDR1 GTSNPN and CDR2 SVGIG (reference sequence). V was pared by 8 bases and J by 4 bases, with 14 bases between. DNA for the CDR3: TGTGCCGGGGGTCGGGGCTCCACTGAAGCTTTCTTT. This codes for CAGGRGSTEAFF. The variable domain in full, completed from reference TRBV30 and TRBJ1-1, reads SQTIHQWPATLVQPVGSPLSLECTVEGTSNPNLYWYRQAAGRGLQLLFYSVGIGQISSEVPQNLSASRPQDRQFILSSKKLLLSDSGFYLCAGGRGSTEAFFGQGTRLTVV.

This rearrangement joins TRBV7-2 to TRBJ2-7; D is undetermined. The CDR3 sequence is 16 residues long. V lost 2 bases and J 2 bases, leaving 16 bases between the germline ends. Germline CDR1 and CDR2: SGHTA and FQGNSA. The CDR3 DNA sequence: TGTGCCAGCAGCTTAAATGGTGGCGGTTTTACCTACGAGCAGTACTTC. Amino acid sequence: CASSLNGGGFTYEQYF.

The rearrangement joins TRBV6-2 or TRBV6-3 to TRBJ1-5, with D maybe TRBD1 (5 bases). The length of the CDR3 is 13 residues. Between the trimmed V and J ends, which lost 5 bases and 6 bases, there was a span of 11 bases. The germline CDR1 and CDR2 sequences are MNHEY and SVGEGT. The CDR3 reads CASSPGGRQPQHF. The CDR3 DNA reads TGTGCCAGCAGTCCCGGGGGACGTCAGCCCCAGCATTTT.

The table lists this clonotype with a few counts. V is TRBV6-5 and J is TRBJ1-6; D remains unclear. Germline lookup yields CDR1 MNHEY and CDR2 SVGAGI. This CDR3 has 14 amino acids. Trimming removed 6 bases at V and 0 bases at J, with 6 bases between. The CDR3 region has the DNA TGTGCCAGCAGGCAGAGCTCCTATAATTCACCCCTCCACTTT. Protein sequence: CASRQSSYNSPLHF.

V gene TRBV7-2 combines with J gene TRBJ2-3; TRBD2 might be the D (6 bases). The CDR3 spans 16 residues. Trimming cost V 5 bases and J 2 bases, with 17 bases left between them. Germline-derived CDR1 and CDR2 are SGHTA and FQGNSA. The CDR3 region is CASSHPWEAITDTQYF. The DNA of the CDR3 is TGTGCCAGCAGCCACCCATGGGAGGCGATCACAGATACGCAGTATTTT. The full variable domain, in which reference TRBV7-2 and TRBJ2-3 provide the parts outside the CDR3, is GAGVSQSPSNKVTEKGKDVELRCDPISGHTALYWYRQSLGQGLEFLIYFQGNSAPDKSGLPSDRFSAERTGGSVSTLTIQRTQQEDSAVYLCASSHPWEAITDTQYFGPGTRLTVL.

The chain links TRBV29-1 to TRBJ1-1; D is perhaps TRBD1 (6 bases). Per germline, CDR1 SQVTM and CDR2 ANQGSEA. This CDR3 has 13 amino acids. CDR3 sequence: CSYKGQLGTEAFF. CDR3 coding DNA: TGCAGTTATAAAGGACAGCTGGGAACTGAAGCTTTCTTT. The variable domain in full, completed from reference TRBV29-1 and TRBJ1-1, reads SAVISQKPSRDICQRGTSLTIQCQVDSQVTMMFWYRQQPGQSLTLIATANQGSEATYESGFVIDKFPISRPNLTFSTLTVSNMSPEDSSIYLCSYKGQLGTEAFFGQGTRLTVV.

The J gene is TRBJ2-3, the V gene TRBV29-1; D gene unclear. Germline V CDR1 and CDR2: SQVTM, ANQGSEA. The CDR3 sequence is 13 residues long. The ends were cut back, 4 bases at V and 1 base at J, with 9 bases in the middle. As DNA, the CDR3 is TGCAGCGTTGTTGGTGTAGGCACAGATACGCAGTATTTT. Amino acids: CSVVGVGTDTQYF.